A single sample gave rise to the 11 T cell receptor beta chains below, sequenced in a study of STAT3 mutations in large granular lymphocyte leukemia. Study-wide points: At least one immunodominant TCR beta clonotype appeared in every T-cell large granular lymphocyte leukemia patient.

The repertoire was sequenced with immunoSEQ multiplex PCR; TCRdb's copy has only in-frame clones and lacks some. The sample contains around 7,800 clones, 91% of which appear only once. Antigen specificity for these receptors is unknown. Material: peripheral blood mononuclear cells. The receptors come from a man aged 45-65 years with T-cell large granular lymphocyte leukemia. Some clones in this sample may be carry-over from other donors' samples.

The J gene is TRBJ1-5, the V gene TRBV6-5; D is possibly TRBD1 (5 bases). Germline V CDR1 and CDR2: MNHEY, SVGAGI. The CDR3 runs 14 residues. The V and J ends lost 9 bases and 1 base respectively, with 13 bases between them. CDR3 amino acids: CASWAGGSNQPQHF. The CDR3 nucleotides are TGTGCCAGTTGGGCTGGGGGGAGCAATCAGCCCCAGCATTTT.

The gene calls are TRBV4-1 and TRBJ1-1, with D possibly matching TRBD1 (6 bases). There are 15 residues in the CDR3. From germline, CDR1 is MGHRA and CDR2 YSYEKL. V lost 1 base, J lost 1 base, and 10 bases lay in between. Written as DNA, the CDR3 is TGCGCCAGCAGCCAAGCGGGGGCTGGGAACACTGAAGCTTTCTTT. Its translation is CASSQAGAGNTEAFF.

This sequence joins TRBV7-8 and TRBJ2-7; no firm D call. CDR1 SGHVS and CDR2 FQNEAQ come from the germline V gene. Trimming stripped 5 bases from V and 4 bases from J, with 15 bases between. CDR3 length equals 14 residues. Here the CDR3 DNA reads TGTGCCAGCAGCCCCCAGGTTCTCACTTACGAGCAGTACTTC. Translation gives CASSPQVLTYEQYF.

The chain combines TRBV6-5 with TRBJ1-6, with D possibly TRBD1 on 5 matching bases. Germline CDR1 MNHEY, CDR2 SVGAGI. This CDR3 region has 15 residues. Trimming removed 10 bases at V and 6 bases at J, with 19 bases between. For the CDR3, the DNA is TGTGCCACCCGCCTTGGGGGTCGGAGTAATTCACCCCTCCACTTT. The encoded protein is CATRLGGRSNSPLHF.

The chain links TRBV4-3 to TRBJ1-4; D remains ambiguous. The CDR3 is 15 amino acids. Germline assignment: CDR1 LGHNA and CDR2 YSLEER. Trimming left V 4 bases short and J 0 bases short, with 9 bases between. CDR3 in DNA: TGCGCCAGCAGCCCCGGGAGTGCAACTAATGAAAAACTGTTTTTT. Its translation is CASSPGSATNEKLFF.

J is TRBJ2-7 and V is TRBV25-1, with 10 bases that match TRBD2. There are 18 residues in the CDR3. Trimming removed 2 bases from V and 5 bases from J; junction bases left unmatched: 15. Germline CDR1 is MGHDK and CDR2 is SYGVNS. Written as DNA, the CDR3 is TGTGCCAGCAGTGAAGACTCAGGGGGAGCGGGAGGGTTCCACGAGCAGTACTTC. Protein sequence: CASSEDSGGAGGFHEQYF.

J is TRBJ1-5 and V is TRBV30; weak D call: TRBD1 (5 bases). This CDR3 spans 13 amino acids. Trimming pared 1 base from V and 1 base from J, leaving 5 bases between. Germline loops: CDR1 GTSNPN, CDR2 SVGIG (reference sequence). DNA of the CDR3: TGTGCCTGGAGTGGGGGGAGCAATCAGCCCCAGCATTTT. Amino acid sequence: CAWSGGSNQPQHF. Using reference TRBV30 and TRBJ1-5 for the parts outside the CDR3, the full variable domain is SQTIHQWPATLVQPVGSPLSLECTVEGTSNPNLYWYRQAAGRGLQLLFYSVGIGQISSEVPQNLSASRPQDRQFILSSKKLLLSDSGFYLCAWSGGSNQPQHFGDGTRLSIL.

This chain's CDR3 is CASGVTGNREAFF. CDR3 bases: TGCGCCAGCGGGGTGACAGGAAATAGGGAAGCTTTCTTT. The genes are TRBV5-1 and TRBJ1-1; TRBD1 is a possible D gene (6 bases). Germline V gene data show CDR1 as SGHRS and CDR2 as YFSETQ. There are 13 residues in the CDR3. V was pared by 7 bases and J by 8 bases, with 18 bases between.

The genes are TRBV5-1 and TRBJ1-4; no reliable D call. V lost 0 bases, J lost 3 bases, and 9 bases lay in between. CDR1 is SGHRS and CDR2 is YFSETQ in the germline V gene. CDR3 length equals 15 residues. CDR3 nucleotide sequence: TGCGCCAGCAGCTTGGGTGACGGATCTAATGAAAAACTGTTTTTT. Translating gives CASSLGDGSNEKLFF.

The rearrangement uses TRBV27 and TRBJ2-7; 9 bases line up with TRBD1. The CDR3 has 14 amino acids. From germline, CDR1 is MNHEY and CDR2 SMNVEV (reference sequence). Trimming removed 2 bases from V and 7 bases from J; junction bases left unmatched: 6. The CDR3 region has the DNA TGTGCCAGCAGTTTAAAGGGACAGGGCAAAGAGCAGTACTTC. Translation: CASSLKGQGKEQYF.

This chain joins TRBV4-3 and TRBJ1-1, with TRBD1 matching over 7 bases. V lost 1 base and J lost 0; bases outside the gene matches: 2. Germline V gene sequence: CDR1 LGHNA, CDR2 YSLEER. This CDR3 has 15 amino acids. The chain's CDR3 is CASSQGQGLNTEAFF. CDR3 coding DNA: TGCGCCAGCAGCCAAGGACAGGGTTTGAACACTGAAGCTTTCTTT.